This TCR beta chain was identified during a study of blood T cell repertoires in COVID-19. Study information: COVID-19 samples, acute and convalescent, were from the United States, Italy and Spain. Nucleic acid was either cDNA or gDNA, and it came from T cells, B-cell-depleted T cells, or PBMCs.

This clone came up a few times. While infection was still active, Seattle patients were enrolled and then followed longitudinally. As processed by the authors: Nucleated cell counts were estimated from reference gene primer amplification. The assay was immunoSEQ multiplex PCR, and TCRdb's table has in-frame clones only and misses some. The V and J calls and clone size come from that table; D and trimming were worked out from the DNA. Here the sample spans about 120,000 clones, 81% being singletons. The CDR3 totals 19 residues. Germline V lookup: CDR1 SGHNT, CDR2 YENEEA. V lost 0 bases and J lost 0; bases outside the gene matches: 8.

The gene calls are TRBV11-3 and TRBJ2-7; 13 bases align to TRBD2. Sequencing was carried out using peripheral blood. The receptor's source is a man younger than 40 with COVID-19, enrolled during active disease. The chain's CDR3 is CASSLDPPGLAGDSYEQYF. The CDR3 DNA reads TGTGCCAGCAGCTTAGACCCCCCAGGACTAGCGGGGGACTCCTACGAGCAGTACTTC. Based on the CDR3 plus reference TRBV11-3 and TRBJ2-7, the full variable domain is EAGVVQSPRYKIIEKKQPVAFWCNPISGHNTLYWYLQNLGQGPELLIRYENEEAVDDSQLPKDRFSAERLKGVDSTLKIQPAELGDSAVYLCASSLDPPGLAGDSYEQYFGPGTRLTVT.